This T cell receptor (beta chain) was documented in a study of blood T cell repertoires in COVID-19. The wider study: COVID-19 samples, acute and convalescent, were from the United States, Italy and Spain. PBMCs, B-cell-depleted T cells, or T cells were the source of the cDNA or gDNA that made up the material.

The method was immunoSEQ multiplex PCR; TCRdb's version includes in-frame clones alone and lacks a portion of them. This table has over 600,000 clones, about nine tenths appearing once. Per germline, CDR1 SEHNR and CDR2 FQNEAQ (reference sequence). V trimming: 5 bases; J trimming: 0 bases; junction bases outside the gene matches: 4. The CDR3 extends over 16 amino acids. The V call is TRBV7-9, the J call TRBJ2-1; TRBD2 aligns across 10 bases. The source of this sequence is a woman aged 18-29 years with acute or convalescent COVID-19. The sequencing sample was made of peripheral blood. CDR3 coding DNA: TGTGCCAGCAGCCCACTAGCGGGGAGCTCCTACAATGAGCAGTTCTTC. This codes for CASSPLAGSSYNEQFF.